Following are 19 T cell receptor beta chains from one sample sequenced in a study of blood T cell repertoires in COVID-19. Assay used: immunoSEQ multiplex PCR; TCRdb lists only in-frame clones, some missing. Counted here are about 160,000 clones, approximately 92% occurring once; the ten biggest clones make up 4.6%. Sequencing was performed on peripheral blood. These TCRs come from a woman aged 45-65 years with acute or convalescent COVID-19.

The genes are TRBV5-8 and TRBJ2-5; 9 nucleotides agree with TRBD1. This CDR3 region has 14 residues. CDR1 and CDR2 (germline): SGHTS, YDEGEE. Trimming removed 8 bases from V and 5 bases from J; junction bases left unmatched: 10. CDR3 loop: CASTLQGAFETQYF. The CDR3 DNA follows: TGTGCCAGTACTCTACAGGGGGCTTTTGAGACCCAGTACTTC.

The rearrangement uses TRBV24-1 and TRBJ1-5; TRBD1 matches 8 bases. Looked up from germline, CDR1 is KGHDR and CDR2 is SFDVKD. After removal of 3 bases from V and 7 bases from J, the junction contained 4 bases not matched to a gene. The CDR3 is 14 amino acids. CDR3 amino acids: CATSDGQGAQPQHF. In DNA form, the CDR3 reads TGTGCCACCAGTGATGGCCAGGGGGCACAGCCCCAGCATTTT.

The V call is TRBV3-1 (or the pseudogene TRBV3-2), the J call TRBJ1-1; a weak D match, TRBD1 (6 bases). The CDR3 has 12 amino acids. From germline, CDR1 is LGHDT and CDR2 YNNKEL (reference sequence). Between the trimmed V and J ends, which lost 3 bases and 9 bases, there was a span of 11 bases. CDR3 residues: CASSQMTGQAFF. CDR3 DNA sequence: TGTGCCAGCAGCCAGATGACAGGCCAAGCTTTCTTT.

The rearrangement links TRBV28 to TRBJ2-7, with D tentatively TRBD2 (5 bases). Trimming took off 4 bases at V and 0 bases at J, with 13 bases between the two ends. CDR1 and CDR2 from the germline V gene are MDHEN and SYDVKM. The CDR3 has 15 residues. CDR3 loop: CASSSPAGRSYEQYF. The CDR3, as DNA: TGTGCCAGCAGTTCCCCGGCGGGTCGCTCCTACGAGCAGTACTTC.

The rearrangement links TRBV19 to TRBJ1-5; D remains ambiguous. The V gene's germline CDR1 is LNHDA and CDR2 SQIVND (reference sequence). V was trimmed by 1 base and J by 4 bases, leaving 8 bases between them. The CDR3 consists of 14 residues. The CDR3 loop reads CASSIVGQNQPQHF. The CDR3 bases are TGTGCCAGTAGTATAGTGGGCCAGAATCAGCCCCAGCATTTT. Filled out from reference TRBV19 and TRBJ1-5, the complete variable domain reads DGGITQSPKYLFRKEGQNVTLSCEQNLNHDAMYWYRQDPGQGLRLIYYSQIVNDFQKGDIAEGYSVSREKKESFPLTVTSAQKNPTAFYLCASSIVGQNQPQHFGDGTRLSIL.

The chain links TRBV28 to TRBJ1-2, with a weak D call TRBD1 (6 bases). The CDR3 totals 12 residues. V dropped 6 bases and J dropped 4 bases, with 9 bases sitting between them. CDR1 is MDHEN and CDR2 is SYDVKM in the germline V gene. The CDR3: CASSGTTYGYTF. The CDR3, as DNA: TGTGCCAGCAGCGGGACAACCTATGGCTACACCTTC.

The rearrangement links TRBV5-1 to TRBJ2-7; 9 bases fit TRBD1. This CDR3 region has 17 residues. Losses at the gene ends were 2 bases for V and 10 bases for J; bases not matched to a gene: 19. CDR1 is SGHRS and CDR2 is YFSETQ in the germline V gene. Here the CDR3 DNA reads TGCGCCAGCAGCTTAGACTTACCGGGACAGGGATTTTTCGGACAGTACTTC. Protein product: CASSLDLPGQGFFGQYF.

The V call is TRBV7-9, the J call TRBJ1-1; the D gene is possibly TRBD1 (6 bases). The CDR3 consists of 15 residues. V gave up 0 bases and J gave up 5 bases, with 13 bases separating them. Germline V gives CDR1 SEHNR, CDR2 FQNEAQ (reference sequence). CDR3 residues: CASSLALGARTEAFF. The CDR3 nucleotides are TGTGCCAGCAGCTTAGCGCTGGGGGCTAGGACTGAAGCTTTCTTT.

The genes are TRBV4-1 and TRBJ2-7; tentatively, D is TRBD1 (5 bases). V gave up 4 bases and J gave up 3 bases, with 10 bases separating them. This CDR3 has 13 amino acids. CDR1 and CDR2 from the germline V gene are MGHRA and YSYEKL. CDR3 DNA sequence: TGCGCCAGCAGCCTTTCGACAGACTACGAGCAGTACTTC. Its translation: CASSLSTDYEQYF.

This clone came up once. The chain links TRBV24-1 to TRBJ2-5; TRBD2 matches 10 bases. The CDR3 is made up of 15 amino acids. V was pared by 5 bases and J by 1 base, with 3 bases of the junction left unmatched. Germline CDR1 KGHDR, CDR2 SFDVKD. Here the CDR3 DNA reads TGTGCCACCAGTGGCTGGACTAGCGGCCAAGAGACCCAGTACTTC. Encoded protein: CATSGWTSGQETQYF.

The chain's CDR3 is CASSLADRAEAFF. As DNA, the CDR3 is TGTGCCAGCAGCTTAGCGGACAGGGCTGAAGCTTTCTTT. V and J are TRBV7-9 and TRBJ1-1; 8 bases are shared with TRBD1. The germline V gene has CDR1 SEHNR and CDR2 FQNEAQ (reference sequence). The CDR3 spans 13 residues. V trimming: 0 bases; J trimming: 6 bases; junction bases outside the gene matches: 0.

This clone showed up just once. The chain joins TRBV28 to TRBJ1-1; 9 bases line up with TRBD1. V shed 7 bases and J 8 bases; nucleotides not matched to a gene: 20. This CDR3 has 17 residues. Germline CDR1 is MDHEN and CDR2 is SYDVKM. CDR3 bases: TGTGCCAGCACCTCGAACCCCTCGGACAGGGGAGGAGTAGAAGCTTTCTTT. It is translated as CASTSNPSDRGGVEAFF.

This sequence joins TRBV28 and TRBJ1-2; 7 bases line up with TRBD1. CDR1 is MDHEN, CDR2 SYDVKM, per germline. The CDR3 is 13 amino acids. Losses at the gene ends were 8 bases for V and 2 bases for J; bases not matched to a gene: 5. The CDR3 sequence is CASRTGPNYGYTF. DNA for the CDR3: TGTGCCAGCCGGACAGGACCAAACTATGGCTACACCTTC.

This clone was seen only once. The chain employs TRBV28 and TRBJ1-1; 8 nucleotides match TRBD1. V shed 3 bases and J 5 bases; nucleotides not matched to a gene: 5. This CDR3 is built from 14 residues. Germline CDR1 and CDR2: MDHEN and SYDVKM. The CDR3 is CASSLVRTGTEAFF. As DNA, the CDR3 is TGTGCCAGCAGTTTGGTTCGGACAGGGACTGAAGCTTTCTTT. Full variable domain (remainder filled in from reference TRBV28 and TRBJ1-1): DVKVTQSSRYLVKRTGEKVFLECVQDMDHENMFWYRQDPGLGLRLIYFSYDVKMKEKGDIPEGYSVSREKKERFSLILESASTNQTSMYLCASSLVRTGTEAFFGQGTRLTVV.

The rearrangement joins TRBV7-9 to TRBJ1-5; possible D gene TRBD1, 6 bases. The CDR3 loop spans 14 amino acids. Trimming cost V 4 bases and J 5 bases, with 12 bases left between them. Looked up from germline, CDR1 is SEHNR and CDR2 is FQNEAQ (reference sequence). The CDR3 DNA follows: TGTGCCAGCAGCTCACAGGGCAGGGATCAGCCCCAGCATTTT. Protein product: CASSSQGRDQPQHF.

The chain carries TRBV25-1 and TRBJ1-2; D unclear. The germline V gene encodes CDR1 MGHDK and CDR2 SYGVNS. The CDR3 covers 15 residues. V lost 7 bases, J lost 8 bases, and 23 bases lay in between. This CDR3 reads CASNSGLGGRSGYTF. The DNA of the CDR3 is TGTGCCAGCAATAGCGGGCTTGGCGGCAGATCAGGCTACACCTTC.

The chain joins TRBV7-2 to TRBJ2-1, with TRBD2 as a possible D gene (6 bases). The length of the CDR3 is 16 residues. Germline CDR1 SGHTA, CDR2 FQGNSA. V was clipped by 5 bases and J by 8 bases, with 22 bases between them. CDR3 nucleotides: TGTGCCAGCAGCCCCCTAGGCGTCGGGGGTGGGGATGAGCAGTTCTTC. Protein product: CASSPLGVGGGDEQFF. The full variable domain, completed using reference TRBV7-2 and TRBJ2-1, is GAGVSQSPSNKVTEKGKDVELRCDPISGHTALYWYRQSLGQGLEFLIYFQGNSAPDKSGLPSDRFSAERTGGSVSTLTIQRTQQEDSAVYLCASSPLGVGGGDEQFFGPGTRLTVL.

This rearrangement joins TRBV6-5 to TRBJ1-1; D gene uncertain. Trimming removed 5 bases at V and 1 base at J, with 11 bases between. Per germline, CDR1 MNHEY and CDR2 SVGAGI. This CDR3 contains 14 residues. The CDR3 sequence is CASSTSAANTEAFF. CDR3 DNA sequence: TGTGCCAGCAGTACCTCGGCGGCGAACACTGAAGCTTTCTTT.

The genes are TRBV4-1 and TRBJ2-7, with 10 bases matching TRBD1. The CDR3 totals 15 residues. Germline V gene sequence: CDR1 MGHRA, CDR2 YSYEKL. V shed 1 base and J 7 bases; nucleotides not matched to a gene: 7. CDR3 loop: CASSQADRGLREQYF. For the CDR3, the DNA is TGCGCCAGCAGCCAAGCGGACAGGGGGTTGAGAGAGCAGTACTTC.